What follows are 8 T cell receptor beta chains derived from one specimen sequenced in a study of T cell changes during pregnancy in multiple sclerosis. Assay used: immunoSEQ multiplex PCR; TCRdb lists only in-frame clones, some missing. The table shows around 70,000 clones, with around 90% occurring only once. The input for sequencing was CD4+ T cells from peripheral blood mononuclear cells, taken after pregnancy. All receptors come from a female donor with multiple sclerosis, enrolled in a pregnancy study.

V usage is TRBV11-2 and J usage is TRBJ2-7; D unclear. V was clipped by 0 bases and J by 4 bases, with 7 bases between them. The CDR3 extends over 13 amino acids. CDR1 SGHAT and CDR2 FQNNGV come from the germline V gene. The CDR3 DNA reads as TGTGCCAGCAGCTTAGATCTTGCGTACGAGCAGTACTTC. This sequence encodes CASSLDLAYEQYF.

The V gene is TRBV5-1, the J gene TRBJ1-1; possibly TRBD1 for D (5 bases). V lost 0 bases to trimming and J lost 1 base, with 10 bases between them. The germline V gene has CDR1 SGHRS and CDR2 YFSETQ. This CDR3 region has 15 residues. CDR3 amino acids: CASSLGQMGNTEAFF. As DNA, the CDR3 is TGCGCCAGCAGCTTGGGACAGATGGGGAACACTGAAGCTTTCTTT.

The J gene is TRBJ2-2, the V gene TRBV28; TRBD2 aligns across 9 bases. This CDR3 is built from 14 residues. Looked up from germline, CDR1 is MDHEN and CDR2 is SYDVKM. The ends lost 3 bases at V and 5 bases at J; junction bases unmatched: 1. Here the CDR3 DNA reads TGTGCCAGCAGTTTCAGCGGGAGGACCGGGGAGCTGTTTTTT. Its protein is CASSFSGRTGELFF. The full variable domain, its missing parts supplied by reference TRBV28 and TRBJ2-2, is DVKVTQSSRYLVKRTGEKVFLECVQDMDHENMFWYRQDPGLGLRLIYFSYDVKMKEKGDIPEGYSVSREKKERFSLILESASTNQTSMYLCASSFSGRTGELFFGEGSRLTVL.

The J gene is TRBJ2-3, the V gene TRBV30, with D possibly being TRBD1 (5 bases). This CDR3 spans 12 amino acids. Looked up from germline, CDR1 is GTSNPN and CDR2 is SVGIG (reference sequence). V was pared by 3 bases and J by 6 bases, with 10 bases between. CDR3 sequence: CAWSVNRDTQYF. CDR3 nucleotides: TGTGCCTGGAGCGTCAACAGGGATACGCAGTATTTT. The whole variable domain, filled in from reference TRBV30 and TRBJ2-3, reads SQTIHQWPATLVQPVGSPLSLECTVEGTSNPNLYWYRQAAGRGLQLLFYSVGIGQISSEVPQNLSASRPQDRQFILSSKKLLLSDSGFYLCAWSVNRDTQYFGPGTRLTVL.

This clone was observed a handful of times. CDR3 amino acids: CASTVGGTNTEAFF. CDR3 DNA: TGTGCCAGCACCGTGGGGGGAACGAACACTGAAGCTTTCTTT. This chain joins TRBV9 and TRBJ1-1; possible D gene TRBD1, 5 bases. Germline CDR1 and CDR2: SGDLS and YYNGEE. This CDR3 has 14 residues. V was cut by 6 bases and J by 1 base, with 13 bases left in between. Variable domain in full (rest from reference TRBV9 and TRBJ1-1): DSGVTQTPKHLITATGQRVTLRCSPRSGDLSVYWYQQSLDQGLQFLIQYYNGEERAKGNILERFSAQQFPDLHSELNLSSLELGDSALYFCASTVGGTNTEAFFGQGTRLTVV.

The chain has TRBV5-5 and TRBJ2-3; 10 bases are shared with TRBD1. The CDR3 extends over 14 amino acids. V shed 4 bases, J shed 3 bases, and the junction held 2 bases outside the gene matches. The germline V gene has CDR1 SGHKS and CDR2 YYEKEE (reference sequence). The DNA for the CDR3 is TGTGCCAGCAGCCCGGGACAGGGGACAGATACGCAGTATTTT. Protein: CASSPGQGTDTQYF. Together with reference TRBV5-5 and TRBJ2-3, the CDR3 gives the full variable domain: DAGVTQSPTHLIKTRGQQVTLRCSPISGHKSVSWYQQVLGQGPQFIFQYYEKEERGRGNFPDRFSARQFPNYSSELNVNALLLGDSALYLCASSPGQGTDTQYFGPGTRLTVL.

V usage is TRBV19 and J usage is TRBJ1-2; 9 positions match TRBD1. This CDR3 has 15 residues. The V gene's germline CDR1 is LNHDA and CDR2 SQIVND (reference sequence). Trimming removed 7 bases from V and 4 bases from J; junction bases left unmatched: 10. CDR3 DNA sequence: TGTGCCAGTACCTTATTGGGACAGGGCGGCTATGGCTACACCTTC. Amino acid sequence: CASTLLGQGGYGYTF.

V gene TRBV10-3 combines with J gene TRBJ2-1; D gene ambiguous. V was shortened by 3 bases and J by 8 bases, with 5 bases between the two germline ends. The CDR3 extends over 11 amino acids. Per the germline V gene, CDR1 is ENHRY and CDR2 is SYGVKD. The CDR3 nucleotides are TGTGCCATCAGTGACCTCTATGAGCAGTTCTTC. It codes for CAISDLYEQFF.